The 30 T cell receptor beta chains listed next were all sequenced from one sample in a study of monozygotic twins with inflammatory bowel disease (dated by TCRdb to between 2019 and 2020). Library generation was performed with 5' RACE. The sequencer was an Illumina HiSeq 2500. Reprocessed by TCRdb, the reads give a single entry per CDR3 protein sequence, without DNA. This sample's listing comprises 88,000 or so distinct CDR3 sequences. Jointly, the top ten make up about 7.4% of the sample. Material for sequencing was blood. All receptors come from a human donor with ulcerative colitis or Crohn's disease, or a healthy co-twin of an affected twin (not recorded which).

The CDR3 region is CASSLSGGGGYNEQFF. This sequence joins TRBV7-3 and TRBJ2-1; TCRdb selects TRBD1, and the lack of DNA leaves this call unchecked. The CDR3 is 16 amino acids. From germline, CDR1 is SGHTA and CDR2 FQGTGA.

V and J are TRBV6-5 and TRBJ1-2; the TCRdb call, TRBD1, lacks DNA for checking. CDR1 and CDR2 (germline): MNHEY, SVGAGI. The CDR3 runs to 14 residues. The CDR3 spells CASSYLDRANGYTF.

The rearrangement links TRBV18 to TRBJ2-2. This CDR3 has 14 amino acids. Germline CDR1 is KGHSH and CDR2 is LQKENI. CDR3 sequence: CASSPQMNTGELFF.

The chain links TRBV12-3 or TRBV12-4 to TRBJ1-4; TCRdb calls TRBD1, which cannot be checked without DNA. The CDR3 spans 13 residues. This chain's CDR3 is CASSQTGYEKLFF.

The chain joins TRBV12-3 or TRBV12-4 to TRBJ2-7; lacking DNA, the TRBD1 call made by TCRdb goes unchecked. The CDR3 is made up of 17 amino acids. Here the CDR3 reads CASSRSPSRGSSYEQYF.

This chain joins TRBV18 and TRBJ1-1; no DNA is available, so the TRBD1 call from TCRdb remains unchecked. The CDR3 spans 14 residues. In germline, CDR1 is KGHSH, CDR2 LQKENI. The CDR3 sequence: CASSPTRGGTEAFF.

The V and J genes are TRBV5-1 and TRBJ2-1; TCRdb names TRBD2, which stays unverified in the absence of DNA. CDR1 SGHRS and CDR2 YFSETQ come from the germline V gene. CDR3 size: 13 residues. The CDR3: CASSVSLVNEQFF.

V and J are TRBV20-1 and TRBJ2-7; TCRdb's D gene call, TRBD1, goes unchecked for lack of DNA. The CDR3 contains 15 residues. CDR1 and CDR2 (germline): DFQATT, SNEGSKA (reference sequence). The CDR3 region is CSAYDRRATSYEQYF.

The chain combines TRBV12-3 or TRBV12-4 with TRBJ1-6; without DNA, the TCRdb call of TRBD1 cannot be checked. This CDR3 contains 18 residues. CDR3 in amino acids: CASSLYFLRQGRNSPLHF.

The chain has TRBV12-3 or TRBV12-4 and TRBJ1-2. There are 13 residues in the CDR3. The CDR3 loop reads CASSLGGTYGYTF.

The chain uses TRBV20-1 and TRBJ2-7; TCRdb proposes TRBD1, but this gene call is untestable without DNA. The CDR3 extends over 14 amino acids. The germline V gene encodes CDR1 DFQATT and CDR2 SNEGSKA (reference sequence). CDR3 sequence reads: CSARRTQGANEQYF.

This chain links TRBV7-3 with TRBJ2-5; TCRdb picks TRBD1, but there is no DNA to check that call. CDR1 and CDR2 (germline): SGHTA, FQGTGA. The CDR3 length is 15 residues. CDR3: CASSLGLTAQETQYF.

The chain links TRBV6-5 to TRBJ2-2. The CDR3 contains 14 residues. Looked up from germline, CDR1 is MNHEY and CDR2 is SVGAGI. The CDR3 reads CASGYVPNTGELFF.

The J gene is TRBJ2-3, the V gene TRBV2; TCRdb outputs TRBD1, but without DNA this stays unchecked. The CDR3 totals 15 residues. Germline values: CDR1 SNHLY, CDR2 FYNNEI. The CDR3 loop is CASRGDRGLGDTQYF.

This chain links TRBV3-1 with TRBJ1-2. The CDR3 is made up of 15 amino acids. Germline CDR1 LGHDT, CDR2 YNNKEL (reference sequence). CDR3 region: CASSSRTSTNYGYTF.

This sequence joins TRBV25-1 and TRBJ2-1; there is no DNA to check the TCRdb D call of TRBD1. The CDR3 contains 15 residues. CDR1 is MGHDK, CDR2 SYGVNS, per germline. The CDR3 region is CASSVPGTGPNEQFF.

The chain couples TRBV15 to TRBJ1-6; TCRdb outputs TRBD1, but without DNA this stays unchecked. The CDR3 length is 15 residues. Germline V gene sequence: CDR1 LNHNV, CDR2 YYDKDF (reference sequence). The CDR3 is CATSRNRGDNSPLHF.

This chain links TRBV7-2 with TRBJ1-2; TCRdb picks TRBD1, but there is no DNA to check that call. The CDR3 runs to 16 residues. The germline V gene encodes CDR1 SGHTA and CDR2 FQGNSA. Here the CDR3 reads CASSLSYSGGSGGYTF.

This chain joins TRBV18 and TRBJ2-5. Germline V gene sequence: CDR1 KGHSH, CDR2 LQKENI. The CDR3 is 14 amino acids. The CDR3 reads CASSPADPQETQYF. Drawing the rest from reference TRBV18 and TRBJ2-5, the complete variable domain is NAGVMQNPRHLVRRRGQEARLRCSPMKGHSHVYWYRQLPEEGLKFMVYLQKENIIDESGMPKERFSAEFPKEGPSILRIQQVVRGDSAAYFCASSPADPQETQYFGPGTRLLVL.

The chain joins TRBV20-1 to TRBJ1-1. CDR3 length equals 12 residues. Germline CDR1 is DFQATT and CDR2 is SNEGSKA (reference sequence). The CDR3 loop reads CSASDRAGEAFF.

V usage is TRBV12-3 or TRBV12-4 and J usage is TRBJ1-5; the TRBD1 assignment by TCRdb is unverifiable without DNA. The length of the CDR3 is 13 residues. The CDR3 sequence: CASSGRVHQPQHF.

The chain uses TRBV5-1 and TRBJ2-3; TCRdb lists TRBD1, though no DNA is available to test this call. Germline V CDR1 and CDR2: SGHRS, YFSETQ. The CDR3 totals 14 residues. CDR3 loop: CASSFLGGTDTQYF.

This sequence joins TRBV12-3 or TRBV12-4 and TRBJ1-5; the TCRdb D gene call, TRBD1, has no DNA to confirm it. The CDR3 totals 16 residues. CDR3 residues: CASSRTGRVSNQPQHF.

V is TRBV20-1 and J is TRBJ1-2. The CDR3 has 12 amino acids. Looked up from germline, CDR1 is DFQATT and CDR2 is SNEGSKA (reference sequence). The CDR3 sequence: CSARVGSGGYTF.

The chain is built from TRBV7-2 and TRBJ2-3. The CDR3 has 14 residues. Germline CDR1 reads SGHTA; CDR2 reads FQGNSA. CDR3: CASSLQSSTDTQYF.

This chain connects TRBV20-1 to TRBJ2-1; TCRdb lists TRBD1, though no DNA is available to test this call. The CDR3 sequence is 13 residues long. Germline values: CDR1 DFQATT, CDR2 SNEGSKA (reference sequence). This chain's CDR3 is CSAAVRGIWEQFF.

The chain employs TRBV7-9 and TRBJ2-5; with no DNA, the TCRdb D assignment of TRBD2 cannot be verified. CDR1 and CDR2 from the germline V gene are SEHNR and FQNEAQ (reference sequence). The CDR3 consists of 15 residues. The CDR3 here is CASNRERGGLETQYF.

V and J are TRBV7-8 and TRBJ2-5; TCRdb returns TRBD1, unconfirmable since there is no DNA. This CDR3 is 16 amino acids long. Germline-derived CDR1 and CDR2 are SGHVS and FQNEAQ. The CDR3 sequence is CASSPQDRGYQETQYF.

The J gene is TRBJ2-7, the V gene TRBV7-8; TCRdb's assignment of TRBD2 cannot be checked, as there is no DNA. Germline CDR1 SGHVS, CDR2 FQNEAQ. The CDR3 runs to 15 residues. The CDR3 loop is CASSLGLGTIYEQYF. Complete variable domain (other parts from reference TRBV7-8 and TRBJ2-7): GAGVSQSPRYKVAKRGQDVALRCDPISGHVSLFWYQQALGQGPEFLTYFQNEAQLDKSGLPSDRFFAERPEGSVSTLKIQRTQQEDSAVYLCASSLGLGTIYEQYFGPGTRLTVT.

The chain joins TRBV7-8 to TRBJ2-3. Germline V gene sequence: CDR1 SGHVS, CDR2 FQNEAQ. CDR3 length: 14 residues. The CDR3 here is CASSLATGTDTQYF.